Listed below are T cell receptor beta chains from one sample, sequenced in a study of post-analysis software for immune sequencing data. TCRdb reanalysed the PCR reads using MiXCR and keeps one entry per CDR3 protein. The sample has roughly 540,000 distinct CDR3 sequences; about a third are singletons. The specimen was blood. The receptors here all came from a girl aged 2 to 17 with multiple sclerosis. Both conserved end residues are part of each CDR3.

len	v_gene	CDR3aa
13	TRBV5-1	CASSLIPGQPQHF
13	TRBV7-6	CASSLVRLASEYF
12	TRBV29-1	CSVDEGTDTQYF
14	TRBV27	CASSLVRFSYEQYF
18	TRBV12-3/TRBV12-4	CASSLAGQGLSGANVLTF
15	TRBV7-3	CASSFRGGQTYEQYF
13	TRBV20-1	CSARKQGLDEQYF
12	TRBV18	CASSGRNYGYTF
13	TRBV29-1	CSVVGQLNTEAFF
16	TRBV5-1	CASSPAGWTENYGYTF